A selection of T cell receptor beta chains follows, all from one sample in a study of T cell responses to AZD1222 COVID-19 vaccine. Sequencing used immunoSEQ multiplex PCR; TCRdb keeps in-frame clones, though not all of them. The sample carries 150,000 to 200,000 clones, over 80% recorded once. The source was peripheral blood, collected on day 0 of AZD1222 vaccination. The receptors were sampled from an adult in good health. Each CDR3 is given with its conserved first and last residue. Fields, in order: V gene, clone size, J gene, CDR3 protein. Only part of the rows carry a size: once, few, many, or a class if the clone is expanded.

TRBV19	.	TRBJ1-5	CASTPSGNQPQHF
TRBV5-8	.	TRBJ2-2	CATTDRYTGELFF
TRBV19	once	TRBJ2-2	CASSNLLGGVGTGELFF
TRBV5-1	few	TRBJ1-6	CASSFGQRDSPLHF
TRBV16	.	TRBJ2-7	CASSQYGGLSYEQYF
TRBV3-1/TRBV3-2	.	TRBJ2-3	CASSQEFLAGAADTQYF
TRBV27	.	TRBJ1-4	CASSHGVTNEKLFF
TRBV19	.	TRBJ2-1	CASSGGGGKGEQFF
TRBV18	.	TRBJ1-2	CASSPPQSYGYTF
TRBV6-5	.	TRBJ1-5	CASSYSWTGRQPQHF
TRBV7-9	.	TRBJ1-5	CASSLGAGGRNQPQHF
TRBV7-8	.	TRBJ1-2	CASSSSGSYGYTF